Reported below is one TCR beta chain. Both 60 Vbeta primers and 13 Jbeta primers went into the PCR. This table comes from immunoSEQ multiplex PCR, and its TCRdb copy is limited to in-frame clones, with some not included. This table has 100,000 to 120,000 clones, 65% to 80% appearing once. CDR1 SQVTM and CDR2 ANQGSEA come from the germline V gene. The CDR3 consists of 11 residues. J was trimmed by 12 bases and V by 4 bases; bases with no gene match: 6. The data were taken from a study of cytomegalovirus exposure and HLA in healthy donors. The sample taken for sequencing was PBMCs. The rearrangement joins TRBV29-1 to TRBJ1-1; TRBD1 matches 9 bases. The sequence derives from a woman aged 55-70 years in good health and CMV-seropositive. The CDR3 protein is CSVAGDRAPFF. DNA of the CDR3: TGCAGCGTTGCAGGGGACAGGGCGCCTTTCTTT.